Detailed here is one T cell receptor beta chain. Antigen specificity is unknown. Libraries were prepared by immunoSEQ multiplex PCR; TCRdb keeps only in-frame clonotypes and omits some of them. The sample has around 96,000 clones, approximately 91% seen once. These data originate in a study of T cells in localized non-small cell lung cancer. Broader study findings: Among blood samples, higher T cell density accompanied longer overall survival. The appearance of a median roughly 53 of the top 100 tumor clones was seen in adjacent lung. The highest T cell clonality was in uninvolved adjacent lung, above tumor.

The sequence was collected from a woman aged 35 to 70 with stage II squamous cell lung carcinoma. Sequenced material: PBMCs, taken before any cancer treatment.

This CDR3 is CASSFKETQYF. CDR3 nucleotide sequence: TGTGCCAGCAGCTTCAAAGAGACCCAGTACTTC. This chain connects TRBV7-2 to TRBJ2-5, with D unresolved. Germline V lookup: CDR1 SGHTA, CDR2 FQGNSA. The CDR3 is 11 amino acids. V dropped 3 bases and J dropped 3 bases, with 2 bases sitting between them.